This T cell receptor beta chain was sequenced during a study of blood T cells in healthy people across ages. Study in general: Template-switching capture recovered about one barcoded beta molecule per two T cells.

CDR1 and CDR2 from the germline V gene are LGHNA and YSLEER. This CDR3 contains 13 residues. Alongside a J-beta primer mix, a sample-barcoded 5' primer served in a second PCR lasting about 6 to 11 cycles. MiXCR, run by TCRdb on the 5' RACE reads, gives a single entry per CDR3 protein. The repertoire holds 540,000 or so distinct CDR3 sequences, with approximately 25% as singletons. This clonotype was seen a few times. A junction boundary mismatches the germline segment, possibly from a read error. This same sample was also part of a study on T cells of mothers and their children. According to that study: Donors comprised a few healthy Caucasian mothers plus their six children.

The source material was blood. The source of this sequence is a boy younger than 18 in good health. The genes are TRBV4-3 and TRBJ2-1; D not certain. The CDR3 DNA is TGCGCCAGCAGCCACTCGAGGCTGGATGAGCAGCTCTTC. Translation gives CASSHSRLDEQLF.